Presented here are 28 T cell receptor beta chains from one specimen sequenced in a study of blood T cells in healthy people across ages. For the second PCR, which ran for about 7 to 12 cycles, a sample-barcoded 5' primer and a J-beta primer mix were used. One entry per CDR3 protein, called by TCRdb with MiXCR from the 5' RACE reads. The data hold about 680,000 distinct CDR3 sequences, with approximately 49% observed a single time. The sequenced material came from blood. The receptors here all came from a woman aged 55-69 years in good health.

This rearrangement joins TRBV20-1 to TRBJ2-4, with TRBD1 matching 7 bases. This CDR3 is built from 14 residues. With V trimmed by 0 bases and J by 7 bases, 6 bases remained unmatched. Germline CDR1 DFQATT, CDR2 SNEGSKA (reference sequence). As DNA, the CDR3 is TGCAGTGCTAGAGACGGCAGGGGGTGGAACATTCAGTACTTC. Its protein product is CSARDGRGWNIQYF.

The V and J genes are TRBV6-6 and TRBJ2-2; D remains unclear. Germline CDR1 and CDR2: MNHNY and SVGAGI (reference sequence). Trimming left V 10 bases short and J 3 bases short, with 6 bases between. The CDR3 has 11 amino acids. CDR3 bases: TGTGCCACTATTTACACCGGGGAGCTGTTTTTT. It codes for CATIYTGELFF.

The chain employs TRBV7-9 and TRBJ1-2; D is possibly TRBD1 (6 bases). Germline lookup yields CDR1 SEHNR and CDR2 FQNEAQ (reference sequence). V was clipped by 1 base and J by 6 bases, with 15 bases between them. The CDR3 sequence is 15 residues long. CDR3 coding DNA: TGTGCCAGCAGCTTAGTCGGTTCTGGGGGGCATGGCTACACCTTC. Translating it yields CASSLVGSGGHGYTF.

This CDR3 reads CASSAKGQGSYEQYF. The CDR3 DNA reads as TGTGCCAGCAGTGCGAAGGGACAGGGGTCCTACGAGCAGTACTTC. The genes are TRBV27 and TRBJ2-7; 10 bases map to TRBD1. This CDR3 has 15 amino acids. V lost 5 bases, J lost 1 base, and 5 bases stayed unmatched. Germline V lookup: CDR1 MNHEY, CDR2 SMNVEV (reference sequence).

V and J are TRBV10-2 and TRBJ2-1, with TRBD1 matching 11 bases. This CDR3 has 15 residues. Germline V gene sequence: CDR1 WSHSY, CDR2 SAAADI. V lost 2 bases and J lost 8; bases outside the gene matches: 5. CDR3 DNA: TGCGCCAGCAGTGAGCGGGACAGGGGGTTTTATGAGCAGTTCTTC. Translation gives CASSERDRGFYEQFF.

For this clonotype: This may stem from a read error, because a much larger clone lies one nucleotide away. The chain has TRBV7-2 and TRBJ2-5; 9 bases line up with TRBD2. Germline assignment: CDR1 SGHTA and CDR2 FQGNSA. The trim removed 6 bases at V and 5 bases at J, leaving 7 bases unmatched. The CDR3 covers 14 residues. The CDR3 protein is CTSRLSGSEETQYF. CDR3 sequence (DNA): TGTACCAGCAGACTTAGCGGGAGTGAGGAGACCCAGTACTTC. Combining the CDR3 with reference TRBV7-2 and TRBJ2-5 gives the whole variable domain GAGVSQSPSNKVTEKGKDVELRCDPISGHTALYWYRQSLGQGLEFLIYFQGNSAPDKSGLPSDRFSAERTGGSVSTLTIQRTQQEDSAVYLCTSRLSGSEETQYFGPGTRLLVL.

Only one count was recorded for this clonotype. CDR3 protein: CASSTGGPNTEAFF. The CDR3 nucleotides are TGTGCCAGCAGTACAGGGGGTCCAAACACTGAAGCTTTCTTT. The chain carries TRBV6-5 and TRBJ1-1; 8 bases align to TRBD1. The CDR3 contains 14 residues. V was clipped by 5 bases and J by 2 bases; unmatched bases: 4. Germline-derived CDR1 and CDR2 are MNHEY and SVGAGI.

The chain uses TRBV7-8 and TRBJ1-2; D gene ambiguous. The CDR3 is made up of 15 amino acids. Germline V gene lookup returns CDR1 SGHVS and CDR2 FQNEAQ. V was clipped by 5 bases and J by 7 bases, with 20 bases between them. CDR3 sequence: CASSHQDPGRAGYTF. The CDR3 DNA reads TGTGCCAGCAGCCATCAAGACCCGGGCCGGGCTGGCTACACCTTC. The whole variable domain, filled in from reference TRBV7-8 and TRBJ1-2, reads GAGVSQSPRYKVAKRGQDVALRCDPISGHVSLFWYQQALGQGPEFLTYFQNEAQLDKSGLPSDRFFAERPEGSVSTLKIQRTQQEDSAVYLCASSHQDPGRAGYTFGSGTRLTVV.

The chain carries TRBV15 and TRBJ1-5; D is possibly TRBD1 (6 bases). Trimming pared 0 bases from V and 4 bases from J, leaving 16 bases between. Germline lookup yields CDR1 LNHNV and CDR2 YYDKDF (reference sequence). CDR3 length equals 17 residues. Here the CDR3 reads CATSRDLSGTTNQPQHF. The CDR3 region has the DNA TGTGCCACCAGCAGAGACCTCTCCGGGACAACGAATCAGCCCCAGCATTTT.

The chain has TRBV12-3 or TRBV12-4 and TRBJ1-1, with D uncertain. The CDR3 sequence is 14 residues long. The ends were cut back, 7 bases at V and 1 base at J, with 13 bases in the middle. The CDR3 loop reads CASNRLDSNTEAFF. CDR3 DNA sequence: TGTGCCAGCAATCGTTTGGATTCGAACACTGAAGCTTTCTTT.

This rearrangement joins TRBV5-1 to TRBJ1-5; 7 nucleotides line up with TRBD1. V shed 5 bases and J 4 bases; nucleotides not matched to a gene: 9. The CDR3 is 15 amino acids. The germline CDR1 and CDR2 sequences are SGHRS and YFSETQ. In nucleotides, the CDR3 is TGCGCCAGCAGACCCAGGACAGGCAATAATCAGCCCCAGCATTTT. Its protein is CASRPRTGNNQPQHF.

The V gene is TRBV20-1, the J gene TRBJ2-5; 11 bases map to TRBD2. Gene TRBJ2-7 matches the end of the DNA better, so the J call may be wrong. CDR3 length equals 13 residues. Germline V CDR1 and CDR2: DFQATT, SNEGSKA (reference sequence). The CDR3: CSASTSGRYEQYF. The CDR3 region has the DNA TGCAGTGCTAGTACTAGCGGGAGATACGAGCAGTACTTC.

This chain joins TRBV20-1 and TRBJ2-4; 7 bases align to TRBD2. This CDR3 is 14 amino acids long. Germline V lookup: CDR1 DFQATT, CDR2 SNEGSKA (reference sequence). The J segment lost 0 bases and the V segment lost 6 bases, leaving 5 bases of the junction unmatched. CDR3 region: CSAVAGTAKNIQYF. The CDR3 coding sequence is TGCAGTGCGGTAGCGGGCACAGCCAAAAACATTCAGTACTTC.

CDR3 sequence reads: CASRKGGLGTDTQYF. CDR3 in DNA: TGTGCCAGCAGGAAAGGGGGTCTTGGCACAGATACGCAGTATTTT. The V gene is TRBV28, the J gene TRBJ2-3, with D possibly being TRBD1 (6 bases). This CDR3 has 15 residues. CDR1 is MDHEN, CDR2 SYDVKM, per germline. Trimming removed 6 bases from V and 1 base from J, with 14 bases in between.

This clonotype has more than one count but fewer than ten. This rearrangement joins TRBV7-9 to TRBJ1-6; 10 nucleotides match TRBD1. This CDR3 has 19 residues. Germline V gene lookup returns CDR1 SEHNR and CDR2 FQNEAQ (reference sequence). The junction had 17 bases not matched to a gene; V was cut back by 5 bases and J by 7 bases. The CDR3 spells CASSLPGTGAAVGNSPLHF. The CDR3 DNA is TGTGCCAGCAGCCTTCCGGGGACAGGGGCAGCGGTTGGAAATTCACCCCTCCACTTT.

The chain carries TRBV5-1 and TRBJ2-3, with TRBD2 identical over 7 bases. The CDR3 is 13 amino acids. Germline CDR1 is SGHRS and CDR2 is YFSETQ. Trimming took 4 bases from V and 6 from J; bases not matched to a gene: 5. CDR3 nucleotide sequence: TGCGCCAGCAGCCAAGGACTAGTCGATACGCAGTATTTT. It yields the protein CASSQGLVDTQYF.

This chain connects TRBV16 to TRBJ2-2; D call uncertain. This CDR3 is built from 15 residues. Trimming left V 7 bases short and J 4 bases short, with 16 bases between. Germline loops: CDR1 KGHSY, CDR2 FQNENV. The CDR3 sequence: CASKDLGDPTGELFF. Written as DNA, the CDR3 is TGTGCCAGCAAGGACCTCGGTGATCCCACCGGGGAGCTGTTTTTT.

This clonotype was counted once. The V gene is TRBV11-1, the J gene TRBJ2-5; 8 nucleotides match TRBD1. The assigned J gene may be wrong: the sequence end matches TRBJ2-1 better. The CDR3 spans 15 residues. Germline lookup yields CDR1 SGHAT and CDR2 FQDESV (reference sequence). The CDR3 protein is CASSLAWTGRETQFF. The CDR3 DNA sequence: TGTGCCAGCAGCTTAGCATGGACAGGGCGTGAGACCCAGTTCTTC.

The table lists this clonotype with a few counts. The rearrangement joins TRBV4-2 to TRBJ1-2, with 11 positions matching TRBD1. With V trimmed by 4 bases and J by 8 bases, 12 bases remained unmatched. The germline V gene has CDR1 LGHNA and CDR2 YNFKEQ. The CDR3 consists of 16 residues. DNA for the CDR3: TGTGCCAGCAGCCTCCGGGACAGGGGGGATTCGTCGGGCTACACCTTC. This translates into CASSLRDRGDSSGYTF.

This clonotype has a single count. The chain joins TRBV28 to TRBJ2-1, with 8 positions matching TRBD1. The V gene end was trimmed by 6 bases and the J gene end by 2 bases; junction bases not matched to a gene: 12. CDR3 size: 17 residues. The germline CDR1 and CDR2 sequences are MDHEN and SYDVKM. The CDR3 sequence: CASSLPRTGRTYNEQFF. The CDR3 DNA reads TGTGCCAGCAGCCTCCCCCGGACAGGGAGGACCTACAATGAGCAGTTCTTC.

In this sample, this clonotype turned up once. A much larger clone differs from this one at a single base, so this may be a read error. V is TRBV7-6 and J is TRBJ2-1, with a possible D match to TRBD1 (6 bases). The end of the DNA is better explained by TRBJ2-7, so the J call may be wrong. CDR3 length equals 16 residues. The V gene's germline CDR1 is SGHVS and CDR2 FNYEAQ. CDR3 protein: CASSLGQQFSYNEQYF. As DNA, the CDR3 is TGTGCCAGCAGCCTGGGACAACAGTTCTCCTACAATGAGCAGTACTTC.

The J gene is TRBJ2-7, the V gene TRBV15, with 9 nucleotides matching TRBD1. Trimming removed 2 bases from V and 6 bases from J; junction bases left unmatched: 5. Germline lookup yields CDR1 LNHNV and CDR2 YYDKDF (reference sequence). This CDR3 is 14 amino acids long. In DNA form, the CDR3 reads TGTGCCACCAGCAGATCGACAGGGGGTCGCGAGCAGTACTTC. It yields the protein CATSRSTGGREQYF.

The V and J genes are TRBV20-1 and TRBJ1-1; D may be TRBD1 (6 bases). Germline loops: CDR1 DFQATT, CDR2 SNEGSKA (reference sequence). The CDR3 has 12 amino acids. Trimming shortened V by 5 bases and J by 1 base, and 8 bases separated the two germline ends. CDR3 sequence reads: CSAQTGNTEAFF. CDR3 coding DNA: TGCAGTGCTCAGACAGGGAACACTGAAGCTTTCTTT.

The CDR3 is CASSHRDRDTGELFF. The CDR3 region has the DNA TGTGCCAGCAGCCATCGGGACAGGGACACCGGGGAGCTGTTTTTT. The gene calls are TRBV4-2 and TRBJ2-2, with 9 positions matching TRBD1. The CDR3 is 15 residues long. Per germline, CDR1 LGHNA and CDR2 YNFKEQ. V trimming: 3 bases; J trimming: 3 bases; junction bases outside the gene matches: 2.

The CDR3 nucleotides are TGTGCCAGCAGTGGTAGGGGGTATGGCTACACCTTC. It yields the protein CASSGRGYGYTF. J is TRBJ1-2 and V is TRBV6-5; perhaps TRBD1 as D (6 bases). This CDR3 has 12 amino acids. Trimming stripped 5 bases from V and 5 bases from J, with 9 bases between. Germline-derived CDR1 and CDR2 are MNHEY and SVGAGI.

This chain connects TRBV30 to TRBJ1-1, with TRBD1 matching over 7 bases. Losses at the gene ends were 8 bases for V and 7 bases for J; bases not matched to a gene: 13. The CDR3 loop spans 13 amino acids. Germline values: CDR1 GTSNPN, CDR2 SVGIG (reference sequence). DNA of the CDR3: TGTGCCGGGGACAGAATCCTCGGCGGTGAAGCTTTCTTT. Translating it yields CAGDRILGGEAFF.

This clonotype was seen just once. This sequence joins TRBV3-1 and TRBJ2-4, with a tentative D call TRBD2 (6 bases). The end of the DNA aligns better with TRBJ2-7, so the J call may be wrong. Germline assignment: CDR1 LGHDT and CDR2 YNNKEL (reference sequence). This CDR3 is 13 amino acids long. CDR3 bases: TGTGCCAGCAGCGCCCGACTAGTAAACGAGCAGTACTTC. It codes for CASSARLVNEQYF.

The CDR3 reads CASSLSTRGDTQYF. The CDR3 DNA sequence: TGTGCCAGCAGCTTATCCACACGAGGGGATACGCAGTATTTT. The chain has TRBV11-2 and TRBJ2-3, with a possible D match to TRBD2 (5 bases). The ends were cut back, 2 bases at V and 6 bases at J, with 12 bases in the middle. Germline V gene lookup returns CDR1 SGHAT and CDR2 FQNNGV. The CDR3 loop spans 14 amino acids.